A single sample is the source of the 19 T cell receptor beta chains below, sequenced in a study of T-cell reconstitution after alpha-beta-depleted transplantation in children. Using unique molecular identifiers, the investigators prepared the TCRbeta library. MiXCR, applied by TCRdb to the PCR reads, yields one record per CDR3 protein. The profile covers just over 950,000 distinct CDR3 sequences, with roughly 31% appearing a single time and 28% taken by the ten largest. This specimen consisted of PBMCs, mostly from graft donor cells, obtained 360 days after TCRalphabeta/CD19-depleted stem cell transplant. These receptors all stem from a boy in the first two years of life who had a stem cell transplant for SCID, so the T cells may come from the graft donor.

The gene calls are TRBV5-1 and TRBJ2-1, with TRBD1 identical over 7 bases. The CDR3 totals 14 residues. The V gene end was trimmed by 4 bases and the J gene end by 3 bases; junction bases not matched to a gene: 4. Germline V gene sequence: CDR1 SGHRS, CDR2 YFSETQ. The DNA for the CDR3 is TGCGCCAGCAGCATGGACAGGCGCTACAATGAGCAGTTCTTC. This gives the protein CASSMDRRYNEQFF.

The rearrangement joins TRBV11-2 to TRBJ2-7; D might be TRBD1 (6 bases). Trimming took off 4 bases at V and 1 base at J, with 14 bases between the two ends. Germline V gene lookup returns CDR1 SGHAT and CDR2 FQNNGV. The CDR3 is 15 amino acids. The CDR3 loop is CASSSSGTTSYEQYF. Here the CDR3 DNA reads TGTGCCAGCAGCTCTTCCGGGACAACGTCCTACGAGCAGTACTTC.

This clonotype came up a few times. The V and J genes are TRBV20-1 and TRBJ1-3; D is unresolved. The CDR3 has 13 residues. CDR1 is DFQATT, CDR2 SNEGSKA, per germline (reference sequence). V was pared by 5 bases and J by 0 bases, with 8 bases between. The CDR3 DNA is TGCAGTGCTTTGCACGGCTCTGGAAACACCATATATTTT. Translated, it gives CSALHGSGNTIYF.

This clonotype was seen a few times. The chain employs TRBV19 and TRBJ2-5, with 9 positions matching TRBD1. V shed 5 bases, J shed 4 bases, and the junction held 5 bases outside the gene matches. This CDR3 has 14 amino acids. Germline V gives CDR1 LNHDA, CDR2 SQIVND (reference sequence). The chain's CDR3 is CASSEGQGIETQYF. In nucleotides, the CDR3 is TGTGCCAGTAGTGAAGGACAGGGGATAGAGACCCAGTACTTC.

This clonotype was recorded once. The chain joins TRBV12-3 or TRBV12-4 to TRBJ2-7, with TRBD1 as a possible D gene (5 bases). The CDR3 length is 14 residues. Trimming left V 8 bases short and J 3 bases short, with 17 bases between. The CDR3, as DNA: TGTGCCAGCCGCCAGGGTAACTCCTTCTACGAGCAGTACTTC. Translating gives CASRQGNSFYEQYF.

The chain combines TRBV7-3 with TRBJ2-3; perhaps TRBD1 as D (5 bases). This CDR3 spans 14 amino acids. The V gene lost 5 bases and the J gene lost 2 bases, with 11 bases spanning the gap. Germline CDR1 and CDR2: SGHTA and FQGTGA. The CDR3 protein is CASSIDRNTDTQYF. The CDR3 nucleotides are TGTGCCAGCAGCATTGACAGAAACACAGATACGCAGTATTTT.

This clonotype was observed a few times. The rearrangement joins TRBV6-5 to TRBJ2-5, with no clear D. Per the germline V gene, CDR1 is MNHEY and CDR2 is SVGAGI. CDR3 size: 12 residues. The ends were cut back, 6 bases at V and 0 bases at J, with 5 bases in the middle. CDR3 sequence reads: CASRRNQETQYF. The DNA of the CDR3 is TGTGCCAGCAGAAGAAACCAAGAGACCCAGTACTTC.

This clonotype has only a few counts. The rearrangement uses TRBV28 and TRBJ2-1, with TRBD2 identical over 9 bases. CDR3 length: 13 amino acids. Per germline, CDR1 MDHEN and CDR2 SYDVKM. Trimming took 6 bases from V and 8 from J; bases not matched to a gene: 5. The CDR3 DNA follows: TGTGCCAGCAGCCCAAGACTAGCGGATGAGCAGTTCTTC. It translates to CASSPRLADEQFF.

This chain joins TRBV28 and TRBJ2-1; D may be TRBD2 (5 bases). The CDR3 totals 15 residues. Germline-derived CDR1 and CDR2 are MDHEN and SYDVKM. V shed 5 bases and J shed 9 bases, with 20 bases lying between them. The CDR3, as DNA: TGTGCCAGCAGTCTTTCTTTTCCAAGAGGAGGTGAGCAGTTCTTC. This gives the protein CASSLSFPRGGEQFF.

This rearrangement joins TRBV12-3 or TRBV12-4 to TRBJ2-5; D not certain. Trimming shortened V by 7 bases and J by 0 bases, and 9 bases separated the two germline ends. This CDR3 region has 13 residues. The CDR3 coding sequence is TGTGCCAGCACCCCCCAGTACCAAGAGACCCAGTACTTC. Its translation: CASTPQYQETQYF.

The chain joins TRBV15 to TRBJ1-4; unclear D gene. V was trimmed by 1 base and J by 2 bases, leaving 8 bases between them. The CDR3 is made up of 15 amino acids. In germline, CDR1 is LNHNV, CDR2 YYDKDF (reference sequence). The CDR3 DNA follows: TGTGCCACCAGCAGAGGGGGAGGGACTAATGAAAAACTGTTTTTT. Its translation: CATSRGGGTNEKLFF. Variable domain in full (rest from reference TRBV15 and TRBJ1-4): DAMVIQNPRYQVTQFGKPVTLSCSQTLNHNVMYWYQQKSSQAPKLLFHYYDKDFNNEADTPDNFQSRRPNTSFCFLDIRSPGLGDTAMYLCATSRGGGTNEKLFFGSGTQLSVL.

The rearrangement joins TRBV7-2 to TRBJ2-7; 10 bases align to TRBD1. The length of the CDR3 is 14 residues. J was trimmed by 3 bases and V by 5 bases; bases with no gene match: 4. The germline V gene has CDR1 SGHTA and CDR2 FQGNSA. The CDR3 nucleotides are TGTGCCAGCAGCATCGGGACAGGGGACTACGAGCAGTACTTC. Amino acid sequence: CASSIGTGDYEQYF.

This clonotype was counted a single time. This chain links TRBV14 with TRBJ1-1; the match to TRBD1 covers 11 bases. Unmatched junction bases numbered 9, after V lost 3 bases and J lost 3 bases. This CDR3 has 17 amino acids. The V gene's germline CDR1 is SGHDN and CDR2 FVKESK. CDR3 bases: TGTGCCAGCAGCCATTGGACAGGGGGCGGAGGTGACACTGAAGCTTTCTTT. Encoded protein: CASSHWTGGGGDTEAFF.

This clonotype came up a few times. The rearrangement joins TRBV12-3 or TRBV12-4 to TRBJ2-2; tentatively, D is TRBD1 (5 bases). V was clipped by 8 bases and J by 1 base, with 17 bases between them. CDR3 length equals 16 residues. The CDR3 DNA is TGTGCCAGCGGTAACCCAGGGCGACGGAACACCGGGGAGCTGTTTTTT. Its protein is CASGNPGRRNTGELFF.

This chain connects TRBV9 to TRBJ2-3, with 12 bases identical to TRBD2. The V and J ends lost 7 bases and 6 bases, in that order; junction bases with no gene match: 9. There are 15 residues in the CDR3. Germline CDR1 SGDLS, CDR2 YYNGEE. The CDR3 sequence is CASGSSGGGRDTQYF. CDR3 sequence (DNA): TGTGCCAGCGGATCTAGCGGGGGGGGCCGGGATACGCAGTATTTT.

This clonotype was seen a few times. The chain uses TRBV5-1 and TRBJ2-7; D not certain. CDR1 and CDR2 from the germline V gene are SGHRS and YFSETQ. The CDR3 spans 16 residues. V lost 0 bases, J lost 3 bases, and 16 bases lay in between. CDR3 loop: CASSLESRGQFYEQYF. The CDR3 DNA is TGCGCCAGCAGCTTGGAGTCGAGAGGTCAGTTCTACGAGCAGTACTTC.

The rearrangement joins TRBV12-3 or TRBV12-4 to TRBJ2-5; D is ambiguous. This CDR3 is built from 14 residues. V lost 2 bases to trimming and J lost 2 bases, with 9 bases between them. The CDR3 sequence: CASSLRDLQETQYF. DNA for the CDR3: TGTGCCAGCAGTTTACGAGACCTGCAAGAGACCCAGTACTTC.

The V call is TRBV6-2 or TRBV6-3, the J call TRBJ2-1; D tentatively reads TRBD1 or TRBD2 (5 bases each). CDR3 length: 13 amino acids. Germline-derived CDR1 and CDR2 are MNHEY and SVGEGT. The V gene lost 6 bases and the J gene lost 7 bases, with 13 bases spanning the gap. The CDR3: CASRRGIANEQFF. The CDR3 DNA reads as TGTGCCAGCAGGAGGGGAATTGCAAATGAGCAGTTCTTC.

The rearrangement joins TRBV16 to TRBJ1-6; D not certain. CDR3 length: 13 residues. Germline assignment: CDR1 KGHSY and CDR2 FQNENV. The germline V and J ends were trimmed by 2 bases and 9 bases, with 8 bases remaining between them. The CDR3 sequence is CASSQPSGSPLHF. The CDR3 nucleotides read TGTGCCAGCAGCCAACCTTCCGGTTCACCCCTCCACTTT. The variable domain in full, with the rest retrieved from reference TRBV16 and TRBJ1-6, is GEEVAQTPKHLVRGEGQKAKLYCAPIKGHSYVFWYQQVLKNEFKFLISFQNENVFDETGMPKERFSAKCLPNSPCSLEIQATKLEDSAVYFCASSQPSGSPLHFGNGTRLTVT.